These 11 T cell receptor beta chains were sequenced from one sample in a study of cytomegalovirus exposure and HLA in healthy donors. This PCR relied on a set of 60 Vbeta primers and 13 Jbeta primers. Measured with immunoSEQ multiplex PCR; TCRdb has only the in-frame clones, and not every one. The table has tens of thousands of clones, around nine tenths seen once; the top ten hold about 2.5%. The sequenced sample was PBMCs. Every receptor here comes from a woman between 18 and 29 years old in good health and CMV-seronegative.

This chain links TRBV7-9 with TRBJ2-2; 8 bases line up with TRBD2. The CDR3 extends over 16 amino acids. Losses at the gene ends were 2 bases for V and 6 bases for J; bases not matched to a gene: 8. From germline, CDR1 is SEHNR and CDR2 FQNEAQ (reference sequence). The CDR3 nucleotides are TGTGCCAGCAGCTTAAATCTAGCGGGCGACCCCGGGGAGCTGTTTTTT. Its protein is CASSLNLAGDPGELFF.

The chain recombines TRBV5-1 with TRBJ2-7; D is ambiguous. The CDR3 loop spans 13 amino acids. Trimming left V 1 base short and J 6 bases short, with 11 bases between. Germline V gene lookup returns CDR1 SGHRS and CDR2 YFSETQ. Written as DNA, the CDR3 is TGCGCCAGCAGCTTGAAGGAGCGTCTCGAGCAGTACTTC. Amino acid sequence: CASSLKERLEQYF.

The V call is TRBV15, the J call TRBJ2-5; no definite D call. The CDR3 totals 13 residues. CDR1 is LNHNV and CDR2 is YYDKDF in the germline V gene (reference sequence). V was shortened by 1 base and J by 1 base, with 4 bases between the two germline ends. CDR3 loop: CATSRAGQETQYF. In nucleotides, the CDR3 is TGTGCCACCAGCAGAGCGGGCCAAGAGACCCAGTACTTC.

The chain links TRBV7-9 to TRBJ2-7; D perhaps matches TRBD2 (6 bases). Trimming left V 5 bases short and J 2 bases short, with 7 bases between. The germline V gene encodes CDR1 SEHNR and CDR2 FQNEAQ (reference sequence). The CDR3 sequence is 12 residues long. CDR3 loop: CASSRTTYEQYF. DNA for the CDR3: TGTGCCAGCAGCCGGACTACCTACGAGCAGTACTTC.

The gene calls are TRBV6-1 and TRBJ1-5; no clear D. The CDR3 extends over 13 amino acids. The V end lost 7 bases, the J end lost 5 bases, and 12 bases lay between the germline ends. Germline CDR1 is MNHNS and CDR2 is SASEGT. CDR3 DNA sequence: TGTGCCAGCACCATGAAACGGGATCAGCCCCAGCATTTT. Translated, it gives CASTMKRDQPQHF.

V usage is TRBV28 and J usage is TRBJ2-6; perhaps TRBD1 as D (6 bases). The CDR3 covers 15 residues. Germline CDR1 reads MDHEN; CDR2 reads SYDVKM. V was clipped by 10 bases and J by 4 bases, with 17 bases between them. The CDR3 protein is CAIQTGLIGANVLTF. DNA for the CDR3: TGTGCCATCCAGACAGGACTCATCGGGGCCAACGTCCTGACTTTC.

This sequence joins TRBV10-3 and TRBJ2-3; 7 bases are shared with TRBD1. This CDR3 comprises 17 residues. J was trimmed by 0 bases and V by 6 bases; bases with no gene match: 12. CDR1 is ENHRY, CDR2 SYGVKD, per germline. The CDR3 protein is CAIRSKGAAPSTDTQYF. The CDR3 DNA follows: TGTGCCATCAGGTCCAAGGGGGCCGCCCCTAGCACAGATACGCAGTATTTT.

The DNA of the CDR3 is TGCGCCAGCAGCCAAGCGGGGCCGGGACTAGCGGAACAAGAGACCCAGTACTTC. Translation: CASSQAGPGLAEQETQYF. The chain combines TRBV4-1 with TRBJ2-5, with 11 nucleotides matching TRBD2. Trimming removed 1 base from V and 2 bases from J; junction bases left unmatched: 9. The CDR3 contains 18 residues. CDR1 is MGHRA and CDR2 is YSYEKL in the germline V gene.

J is TRBJ1-5 and V is TRBV5-3; 7 bases line up with TRBD1. TRBV5-3 is noted as an ORF with a role that remains uncertain. Losses at the gene ends were 5 bases for V and 5 bases for J; bases not matched to a gene: 16. The CDR3 is 17 amino acids. The chain's CDR3 is CARRARFQGVGHQPQHF. The CDR3 DNA follows: TGTGCCAGAAGGGCCCGATTCCAGGGGGTAGGACATCAGCCCCAGCATTTT.

The chain uses TRBV9 and TRBJ1-3; TRBD1 aligns across 9 bases. Trimming took 0 bases from V and 2 from J; bases not matched to a gene: 0. From germline, CDR1 is SGDLS and CDR2 YYNGEE. The CDR3 has 15 residues. For the CDR3, the DNA is TGTGCCAGCAGCGTAGGGACAGGGGCTGGAAACACCATATATTTT. It specifies CASSVGTGAGNTIYF. The full variable domain, rest sourced from reference TRBV9 and TRBJ1-3, is DSGVTQTPKHLITATGQRVTLRCSPRSGDLSVYWYQQSLDQGLQFLIQYYNGEERAKGNILERFSAQQFPDLHSELNLSSLELGDSALYFCASSVGTGAGNTIYFGEGSWLTVV.

The J gene is TRBJ1-2, the V gene TRBV7-2; D is unclear. Germline CDR1 and CDR2: SGHTA and FQGNSA. Trimming cost V 4 bases and J 3 bases, with 12 bases left between them. This CDR3 comprises 14 residues. The CDR3 DNA sequence: TGTGCCAGCAGCTCGATCCCCGGGGACTATGGCTACACCTTC. This translates into CASSSIPGDYGYTF.